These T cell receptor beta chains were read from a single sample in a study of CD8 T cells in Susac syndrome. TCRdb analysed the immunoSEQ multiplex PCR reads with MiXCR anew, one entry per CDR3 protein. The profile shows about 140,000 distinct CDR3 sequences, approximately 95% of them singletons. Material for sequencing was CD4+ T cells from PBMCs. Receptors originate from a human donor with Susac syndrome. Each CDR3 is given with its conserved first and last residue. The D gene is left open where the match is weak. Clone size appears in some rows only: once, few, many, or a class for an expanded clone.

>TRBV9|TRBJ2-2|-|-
CASSVVGNTGELFF
TGTGCCAGCAGCGTAGTGGGGAACACCGGGGAGCTGTTTTTT
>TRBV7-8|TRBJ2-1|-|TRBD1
CASSPTGGQVQFF
TGTGCCAGCAGCCCCACAGGGGGCCAGGTGCAGTTCTTC
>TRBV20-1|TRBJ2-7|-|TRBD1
CSAVGTGRYEQYF
TGCAGTGCTGTTGGGACAGGGCGGTACGAGCAGTACTTC
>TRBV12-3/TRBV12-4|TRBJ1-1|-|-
CASSFRIFTEAFF
TGTGCCAGCAGTTTTCGGATTTTTACTGAAGCTTTCTTT
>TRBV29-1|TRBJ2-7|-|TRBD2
CSVLSQRENPYEQYF
TGCAGCGTACTCTCCCAGCGGGAGAACCCCTACGAGCAGTACTTC
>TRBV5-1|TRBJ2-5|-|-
CASSFTAGQETQYF
TGCGCCAGCAGCTTTACGGCAGGACAAGAGACCCAGTACTTC
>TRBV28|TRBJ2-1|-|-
CASSPWTDYNEQFF
TGTGCCAGCAGTCCGTGGACAGACTACAATGAGCAGTTCTTC
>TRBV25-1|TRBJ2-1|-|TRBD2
CASSDEAGTSGLSYNEQFF
TGTGCCAGCAGTGACGAGGCCGGGACTAGCGGACTGTCCTACAATGAGCAGTTCTTC
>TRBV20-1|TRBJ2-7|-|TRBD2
CSASLAGGTGEQYF
TGCAGTGCTTCACTAGCGGGAGGCACGGGAGAGCAGTACTTC
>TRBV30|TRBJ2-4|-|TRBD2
CAWSRAGGLAKNIQYF
TGTGCCTGGAGTAGAGCGGGAGGCCTAGCCAAAAACATTCAGTACTTC
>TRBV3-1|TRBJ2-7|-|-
CASSQVRHRQYF
TGTGCCAGCAGCCAGGTACGACACAGGCAGTACTTC
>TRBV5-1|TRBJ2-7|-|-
CASSLGTYGVWSYEQYF
TGCGCCAGCAGCTTGGGGACCTACGGGGTATGGTCCTACGAGCAGTACTTC
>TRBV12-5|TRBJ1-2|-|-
CASGSGWVYGYTF
TGTGCTAGTGGTTCCGGATGGGTTTATGGCTACACCTTC
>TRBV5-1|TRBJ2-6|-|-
CASSTGGASGANVLTF
TGCGCCAGCAGTACGGGGGGCGCGTCTGGGGCCAACGTCCTGACTTTC
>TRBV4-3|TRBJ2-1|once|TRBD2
CASSQVVAGGEQFF
TGCGCCAGCAGCCAAGTAGTAGCGGGAGGTGAGCAGTTCTTC
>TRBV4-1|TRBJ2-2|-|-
CASSLDRAGELFF
TGCGCCAGCAGTCTCGACCGCGCCGGGGAGCTGTTTTTT
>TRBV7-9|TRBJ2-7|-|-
CASSLAPDPYEQYF
TGTGCCAGCAGCTTAGCTCCCGACCCCTACGAGCAGTACTTC
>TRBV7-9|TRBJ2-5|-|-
CASSRLVGETQYF
TGTGCCAGCAGCCGCCTAGTGGGAGAGACCCAGTACTTC
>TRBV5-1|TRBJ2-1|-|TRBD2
CASSLAFGGASEQFF
TGCGCCAGCAGCTTGGCTTTCGGGGGGGCTAGTGAGCAGTTCTTC
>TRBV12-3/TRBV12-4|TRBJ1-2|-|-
CATGVRGQTGGYTF
TGTGCCACCGGGGTCCGTGGTCAAACGGGGGGCTACACCTTC
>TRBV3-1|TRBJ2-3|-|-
CASSRLDGDTQYF
TGTGCCAGCAGCCGTTTAGATGGAGATACGCAGTATTTT
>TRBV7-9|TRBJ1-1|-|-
CASSSLRGNLNTEAFF
TGTGCCAGCAGCTCCCTGAGGGGGAATTTGAACACTGAAGCTTTCTTT
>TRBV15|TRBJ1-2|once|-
CATSRDFDNTYGYTF
TGTGCCACCAGCAGAGATTTCGACAACACCTATGGCTACACCTTC
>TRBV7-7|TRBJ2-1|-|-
CASSFSPGDGEQFF
TGTGCTAGCAGCTTCAGCCCCGGGGATGGTGAGCAGTTCTTC
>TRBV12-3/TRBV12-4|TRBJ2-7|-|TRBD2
CASRKGGLAGSYEQYF
TGTGCCAGCAGGAAGGGCGGACTAGCGGGGAGTTACGAGCAGTACTTC
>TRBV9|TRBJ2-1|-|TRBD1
CASSVVGTGDNEQFF
TGTGCCAGCAGCGTAGTTGGGACAGGTGACAATGAGCAGTTCTTC
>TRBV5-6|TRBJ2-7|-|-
CASSTVRTGLDYEQYF
TGTGCCAGCAGCACTGTACGTACAGGGTTAGATTACGAGCAGTACTTC
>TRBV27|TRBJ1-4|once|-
CASSLRGPEKLFF
TGTGCCAGCAGTTTGAGAGGTCCCGAAAAACTGTTTTTT
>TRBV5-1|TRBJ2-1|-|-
CASSLEGRGVNNEQFF
TGCGCCAGCAGCTTGGAGGGCAGGGGGGTTAACAATGAGCAGTTCTTC
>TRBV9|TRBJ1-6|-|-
CASSASTGEYNSPLHF
TGTGCCAGCAGCGCATCCACTGGGGAGTATAATTCACCCCTCCACTTT
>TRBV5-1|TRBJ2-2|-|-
CASSLPGADAGELFF
TGCGCCAGCAGCTTGCCCGGGGCAGACGCCGGGGAGCTGTTTTTT
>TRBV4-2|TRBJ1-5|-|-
CASSQVAGQGNQPQHF
TGTGCCAGCAGCCAAGTTGCGGGGCAGGGCAATCAGCCCCAGCATTTT
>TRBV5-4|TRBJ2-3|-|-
CASSTPSTDTQYF
TGTGCCAGCAGCACCCCTAGCACAGATACGCAGTATTTT
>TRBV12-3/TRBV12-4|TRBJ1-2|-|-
CASSWSKTGKGGYTF
TGTGCCAGCAGTTGGTCTAAAACAGGGAAAGGTGGCTACACCTTC
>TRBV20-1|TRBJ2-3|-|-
CSARDPAGASTDTQYF
TGCAGTGCTAGAGATCCTGCGGGGGCTAGCACAGATACGCAGTATTTT
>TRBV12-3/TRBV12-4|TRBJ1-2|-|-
CASSQGANYGYTF
TGTGCCAGCAGCCAAGGGGCTAACTATGGCTACACCTTC
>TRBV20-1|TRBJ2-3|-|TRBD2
CSARPGGTDTQYF
TGCAGTGCTAGGCCGGGGGGGACAGATACGCAGTATTTT
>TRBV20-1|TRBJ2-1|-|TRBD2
CSARLAGKNNEQFF
TGCAGTGCCCGACTAGCGGGTAAAAACAATGAGCAGTTCTTC
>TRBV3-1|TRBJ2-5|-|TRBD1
CASTRQGVAQETQYF
TGTGCCAGCACCCGACAGGGGGTGGCCCAAGAGACCCAGTACTTC
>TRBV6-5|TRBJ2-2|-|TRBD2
CASMGSGDFTGELFF
TGTGCCAGCATGGGTAGCGGGGACTTCACCGGGGAGCTGTTTTTT
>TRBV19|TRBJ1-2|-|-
CASSGRINYGYTF
TGTGCCAGTAGTGGACGGATCAACTATGGCTACACCTTC
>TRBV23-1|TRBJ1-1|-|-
CASGGNTEAFF
TGCGCCAGCGGAGGGAACACTGAAGCTTTCTTT
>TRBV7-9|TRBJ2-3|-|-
CASSLGLGTDTQYF
TGTGCCAGCAGCTTAGGGTTAGGAACAGATACGCAGTATTTT
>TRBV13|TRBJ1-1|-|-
CASSHQVAGELKAFF
TGTGCCAGCAGCCACCAAGTGGCAGGGGAGCTGAAAGCTTTCTTT
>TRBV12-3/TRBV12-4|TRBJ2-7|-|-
CASSLRGRGYEQYF
TGTGCCAGCAGTTTAAGGGGGAGAGGCTACGAGCAGTACTTC
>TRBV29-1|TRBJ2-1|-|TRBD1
CSVVWTGFPREQFF
TGCAGCGTTGTTTGGACAGGGTTCCCAAGGGAGCAGTTCTTC
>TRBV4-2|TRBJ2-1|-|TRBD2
CASSQSGRAYNEQFF
TGTGCCAGCAGCCAGAGCGGGAGAGCCTACAATGAGCAGTTCTTC
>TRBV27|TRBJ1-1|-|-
CASSKGTEAFF
TGTGCCAGTAGCAAGGGCACTGAAGCTTTCTTT
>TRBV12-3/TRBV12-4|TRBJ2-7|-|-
CASSLTPGEQYF
TGTGCCAGCAGTTTAACCCCGGGCGAGCAGTACTTC
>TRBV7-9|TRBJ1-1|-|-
CASSLSSGVGEAFF
TGTGCCAGCAGCTTAAGTTCAGGGGTTGGTGAAGCTTTCTTT
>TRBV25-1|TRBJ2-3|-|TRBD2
CASSDSGGPDTQYF
TGTGCCAGCAGTGACAGCGGGGGGCCAGATACGCAGTATTTT
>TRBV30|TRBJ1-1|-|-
CAWGQGETEAFF
TGTGCCTGGGGGCAGGGAGAAACTGAAGCTTTCTTT
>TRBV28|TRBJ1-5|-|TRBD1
CASSLTGAYNQPQHF
TGTGCCAGCAGTTTAACAGGGGCTTACAATCAGCCCCAGCATTTT
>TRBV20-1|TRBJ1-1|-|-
CSVKRWGSNTEAFF
TGCAGTGTAAAGAGGTGGGGGTCGAACACTGAAGCTTTCTTT
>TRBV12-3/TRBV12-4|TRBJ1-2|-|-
CASSSEQGGYTF
TGTGCCAGCAGTTCCGAACAGGGTGGCTACACCTTC
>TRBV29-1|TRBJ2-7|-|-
CSVEKGRDYEQYF
TGCAGCGTTGAGAAGGGCCGGGACTACGAGCAGTACTTC
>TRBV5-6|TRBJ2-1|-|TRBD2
CASSFLSGRSYNEQFF
TGTGCCAGCAGCTTCCTTAGCGGGAGGTCCTACAATGAGCAGTTCTTC
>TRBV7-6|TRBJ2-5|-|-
CASRPGATQETQYF
TGTGCCAGCAGGCCTGGGGCTACCCAAGAGACCCAGTACTTC
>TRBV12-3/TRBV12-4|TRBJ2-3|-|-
CASSPDVTQYF
TGTGCCAGCAGTCCCGACGTTACGCAGTATTTT
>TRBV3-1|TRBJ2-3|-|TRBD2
CASSQGRTSSTDTQYF
TGTGCCAGCAGCCAAGGCCGGACTAGTAGCACAGATACGCAGTATTTT